This passage covers 5 T cell receptor beta chains from one sample sequenced in a study of memory CD4+ T cells and cytomegalovirus serostatus. This table comes from immunoSEQ multiplex PCR, and its TCRdb copy is limited to in-frame clones, with some not included. The repertoire holds over 65,000 clones, about 75% seen once, with around 4.5% in the top ten. The sort gate was single viable CD3+CD4+CD8-CD45RO+ cells for memory CD4+ T cells. Sequenced input: memory CD4+ T cells from blood. Every receptor here comes from an adult in good health and CMV-seropositive.

In this sample, this clone turned up a few times. V and J are TRBV2 and TRBJ2-1; possibly TRBD1 for D (5 bases). This CDR3 region has 13 residues. Germline V gene sequence: CDR1 SNHLY, CDR2 FYNNEI. The V end lost 5 bases, the J end lost 5 bases, and 10 bases lay between the germline ends. The DNA for the CDR3 is TGTGCCAGCAGTCAGGGCAATGACAATGAGCAGTTCTTC. Translating it yields CASSQGNDNEQFF.

This clone has more than one count but fewer than ten. Other nucleotide sequences in the sample specify the same CDR3. This chain joins TRBV18 and TRBJ1-1; 7 bases map to TRBD1. The germline CDR1 and CDR2 sequences are KGHSH and LQKENI. Trimming cost V 1 base and J 7 bases; bases outside gene matches: 0. The length of the CDR3 is 12 residues. The CDR3 protein is CASSPRTGEAFF. CDR3 coding DNA: TGTGCCAGCTCACCACGGACAGGTGAAGCTTTCTTT.

In this sample, this clone turned up once. The chain recombines TRBV9 with TRBJ2-1, with TRBD2 identical over 9 bases. CDR1 and CDR2 (germline): SGDLS, YYNGEE. The CDR3 loop spans 15 amino acids. V was clipped by 0 bases and J by 9 bases; unmatched bases: 7. CDR3 amino acids: CASSVAAGGLTEQFF. DNA for the CDR3: TGTGCCAGCAGCGTAGCAGCGGGGGGCCTCACTGAGCAGTTCTTC.

The chain has TRBV10-2 and TRBJ1-6; the D gene is possibly TRBD1 (6 bases). The V gene's germline CDR1 is WSHSY and CDR2 SAAADI. This CDR3 has 14 residues. V was trimmed by 2 bases and J by 4 bases, leaving 6 bases between them. The CDR3 reads CASSEGQYNSPLHF. The CDR3 region has the DNA TGCGCCAGCAGTGAGGGACAGTATAATTCACCCCTCCACTTT.

In nucleotides, the CDR3 is TGTGCCAGCAGTCACGCCGGGACGGACTATGGCTACACCTTC. It specifies CASSHAGTDYGYTF. The chain uses TRBV28 and TRBJ1-2; D is possibly TRBD1 (5 bases). Germline V gives CDR1 MDHEN, CDR2 SYDVKM. V lost 5 bases and J 3 bases, leaving 13 bases between the germline ends. The CDR3 has 14 residues.